Listed below are T cell receptor beta chains from one sample, sequenced in a study of T cell responses to AZD1222 COVID-19 vaccine. Sequencing was performed with immunoSEQ multiplex PCR; in TCRdb, only in-frame clones are kept and a portion is missing. The table has some 95,000 clones, 70% to 90% seen once. Material: peripheral blood, obtained 28 days after the second AZD1222 dose. These receptors came from an adult who received the AZD1222 COVID-19 vaccine. Each CDR3 is given with its conserved first and last residue. D genes are given only for firm matches. Not every row has a clone size; where given, it reads once, few, many or a size class.

cdr3_length j_call d_call clone_size v_call cdr3_nt cdr3_aa
17 TRBJ2-3 - - TRBV24-1 TGTGCCACCAGTGACAGGCGTGGCGGAGCAAGCACAGATACGCAGTATTTT CATSDRRGGASTDTQYF
19 TRBJ2-5 TRBD2 - TRBV11-3 TGTGCCAGCAGCTCGACTAGCGGGGGGCTCCATGGGGGCCAAGAGACCCAGTACTTC CASSSTSGGLHGGQETQYF
13 TRBJ1-1 - - TRBV6-1 TGTGCCAGCAGTGAGAGGGAGAACACTGAAGCTTTCTTT CASSERENTEAFF
14 TRBJ2-5 - - TRBV5-6 TGTGCCAGCAGCTTCCTATCGGGGGAGGAGACCCAGTACTTC CASSFLSGEETQYF
12 TRBJ2-5 - - TRBV6-5 TGTGCCAGCAGGGGGGGCCAAGAGACCCAGTACTTC CASRGGQETQYF
15 TRBJ1-2 - - TRBV27 TGTGCCAGCAGGTCCCCCTTGCGGGGAAACTATGGCTACACCTTC CASRSPLRGNYGYTF
16 TRBJ2-3 - - TRBV19 TGTGCCAGTAGTGGGCGGACCCTATCTAGCACAGATACGCAGTATTTT CASSGRTLSSTDTQYF
15 TRBJ1-3 - few TRBV7-3 TGTGCCAGCAGCTTCGGGCCTTCCTCTGGAAACACCATATATTTT CASSFGPSSGNTIYF
16 TRBJ2-2 TRBD2 - TRBV7-3 TGTGCCAGCAGCTTAACGTGGTCTAGCGGGCATTCGGAGCTGTTTTTT CASSLTWSSGHSELFF
14 TRBJ2-1 TRBD2 - TRBV4-3 TGCGCCAGCAGCCGGACTAGCGGGGACAATGAGCAGTTCTTC CASSRTSGDNEQFF
13 TRBJ1-1 - - TRBV10-3 TGTGCCATCAGTGCAGAGGGGGACACTGAAGCTTTCTTT CAISAEGDTEAFF
16 TRBJ2-7 TRBD1 - TRBV2 TGTGCCAGCAGTGAATTTGAGGGACAGGAGACCTACGAGCAGTACTTC CASSEFEGQETYEQYF
14 TRBJ1-1 - - TRBV6-4 TGTGCCAGCAGTCCCGGGGGGGAGAACACTGAAGCTTTCTTT CASSPGGENTEAFF
16 TRBJ1-3 - - TRBV5-6 TGTGCCAGCAGCTTGCGAGGGGACTTTCCTGGAAACACCATATATTTT CASSLRGDFPGNTIYF
15 TRBJ2-1 - few TRBV7-2 TGTGCCAGCAGCTTAGAGGGGAGCTCCTACAATGAGCAGTTCTTC CASSLEGSSYNEQFF
10 TRBJ2-3 - - TRBV2 TGTGCCGCCACCACAGATACGCAGTATTTT CAATTDTQYF
12 TRBJ2-1 - - TRBV30 TGTGCCTGGAGGGACAGCCACAATGAGCAGTTCTTC CAWRDSHNEQFF
13 TRBJ1-2 TRBD1 - TRBV9 TGTGCCAGCAGCGTAGGGGGACAGACTGGCTACACCTTC CASSVGGQTGYTF
14 TRBJ1-1 - few TRBV3-1/TRBV3-2 TGTGCCAGCAGCCAAGTCGGTGGAGGGACTGAAGCTTTCTTT CASSQVGGGTEAFF
16 TRBJ1-4 TRBD1 few TRBV5-1 TGCGCCAGCAGCTTGGACAGGGGGGGATCTAATGAAAAACTGTTTTTT CASSLDRGGSNEKLFF
19 TRBJ2-1 - - TRBV7-3 TGTGCCAGCAGCCCGGGACCGCCTCCGGCTAACAACATTTTGAATGAGCAGTTCTTC CASSPGPPPANNILNEQFF
11 TRBJ1-2 TRBD1 - TRBV2 TGTGCCAGGACAGGGGGCTATGGCTACACCTTC CARTGGYGYTF
15 TRBJ2-3 - - TRBV7-9 TGTGCCAGCAGCCCACCCGGGTCCCCGGCAGATACGCAGTATTTT CASSPPGSPADTQYF
14 TRBJ1-1 - - TRBV28 TGTGCCAGCAGTTTAGACGGGGTTAACACTGAAGCTTTCTTT CASSLDGVNTEAFF
13 TRBJ2-7 - - TRBV4-3 TGCGCCAGCAGCCAAGATCGGGGCAGAGAGCAGTACTTC CASSQDRGREQYF
13 TRBJ1-4 - - TRBV12-3/TRBV12-4 TGTGCGACACTAGCCGGGCCTAGGGAAAAACTGTTTTTT CATLAGPREKLFF
14 TRBJ1-2 - - TRBV5-6 TGTGCCAGCAGCCCCGGAGGGGGTTTCAGTGGCTACACCTTC CASSPGGGFSGYTF
14 TRBJ1-2 TRBD1 once TRBV5-4 TGTGCCAGCAGGAGGGCGGGACAGGGCTTTGGCTACACCTTC CASRRAGQGFGYTF
14 TRBJ1-1 - - TRBV2 TGTGCCAGCAGTGATCTTGTTGGGGACGGTGAAGCTTTCTTT CASSDLVGDGEAFF
15 TRBJ2-5 - few TRBV2 TGTGCCAGCAGTGAGGAATGGGAGTGGATACAGACCCAGTACTTC CASSEEWEWIQTQYF
14 TRBJ1-2 - once TRBV19 TGTGCCAGTAGTATAGAGTTTCGGCCCCAGGGCTACACCTTC CASSIEFRPQGYTF
13 TRBJ1-2 - - TRBV7-9 TGTGCCAGCAGCTTCACAGCACTCTATGGCTACACCTTC CASSFTALYGYTF
12 TRBJ1-1 TRBD1 - TRBV5-1 TGCGCCAGCAGCTTGGAGGGGGCGGAAGCTTTCTTT CASSLEGAEAFF
16 TRBJ2-1 TRBD2 few TRBV7-2 TGTGCCAGCAGCTTAGCGACGGGACTAGCGGGAGGTGAGCAGTTCTTC CASSLATGLAGGEQFF
13 TRBJ2-7 TRBD2 - TRBV29-1 TGCAGCATTTCGACTAGCGGGAGCTACGAGCAGTACTTC CSISTSGSYEQYF
13 TRBJ2-1 - - TRBV4-3 TGCGCCAGCAGCCGGAGCTCGGCTAGCGAGCAGTTCTTC CASSRSSASEQFF
13 TRBJ2-3 - - TRBV29-1 TGCAGCGTTGATACCGGGGGAGCAGATACGCAGTATTTT CSVDTGGADTQYF
15 TRBJ1-1 TRBD1 once TRBV5-4 TGTGCCAGCAGCAGGACAGGGGTCATGAACACTGAAGCTTTCTTT CASSRTGVMNTEAFF
14 TRBJ1-6 - - TRBV15 TGTGCCACCAGCAGAGGTCTAGTGGGTTCACCCCTCCACTTT CATSRGLVGSPLHF
12 TRBJ2-1 - - TRBV10-3 TGTGCCATCAGGGGGACTGGGAATGAGCAGTTCTTC CAIRGTGNEQFF
13 TRBJ1-1 - - TRBV28 TGTGCCAGCAGTCCGGGGACGGGATGGTCAGCTTTCTTT CASSPGTGWSAFF